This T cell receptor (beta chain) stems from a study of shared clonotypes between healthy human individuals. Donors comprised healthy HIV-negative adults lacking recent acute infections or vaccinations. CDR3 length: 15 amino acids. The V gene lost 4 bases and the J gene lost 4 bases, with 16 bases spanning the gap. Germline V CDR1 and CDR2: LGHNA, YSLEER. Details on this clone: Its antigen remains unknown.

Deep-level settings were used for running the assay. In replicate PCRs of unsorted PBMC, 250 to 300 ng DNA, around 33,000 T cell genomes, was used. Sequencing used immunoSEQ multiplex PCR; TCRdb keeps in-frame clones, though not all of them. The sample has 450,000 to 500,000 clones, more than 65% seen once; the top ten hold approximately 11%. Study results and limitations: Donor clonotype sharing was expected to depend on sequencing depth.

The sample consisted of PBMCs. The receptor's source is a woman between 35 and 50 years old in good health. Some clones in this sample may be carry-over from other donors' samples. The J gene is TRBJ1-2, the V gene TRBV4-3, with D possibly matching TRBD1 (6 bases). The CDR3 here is CASSPDSRTPYGYTF. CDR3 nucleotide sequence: TGCGCCAGCAGCCCGGACAGCCGAACCCCCTATGGCTACACCTTC.